This T cell receptor beta chain was sequenced during a study of early T cells in non-severe SARS-CoV-2 infection. For the study at large: The authors sequenced bulk RNA from unsorted whole blood, leaving chains unpaired. Study-wide results and caveats: VDJdb-based matching was biased toward anti-spike CD8 responses and missed private and CD4 specificities.

There are many counts of this clonotype. Its antigen is not identified. This CDR3 is 15 amino acids long. The germline CDR1 and CDR2 sequences are MDHEN and SYDVKM. V lost 1 base, J lost 1 base, and 10 bases lay in between. Attached unique molecular identifiers marked individual cDNA molecules. Using its own MiXCR run on the 5' RACE reads, TCRdb lists one record per CDR3 protein. Of around 52,000 distinct CDR3 sequences detected, roughly 10% appear once; the ten largest clones hold about a tenth. The material sequenced was whole blood. The clonotype was recovered from an adult who was a healthcare worker with PCR-confirmed SARS-CoV-2 infection or an uninfected control (not recorded which). The gene calls are TRBV28 and TRBJ2-5; D not certain. CDR3 residues: CASSLLNRVQETQYF. CDR3 coding DNA: TGTGCCAGCAGTTTATTGAACCGGGTCCAAGAGACCCAGTACTTC.